This T cell receptor beta chain came from a study of neurological immune-mediated disorders. TCRdb reprocessed the 5' RACE reads via MiXCR and lists one record per CDR3 protein. The data show approximately 45,000 distinct CDR3 sequences, with around an eighth seen just once and 11% held by the top ten. In its sample, this clonotype was seen many times. The sample's time point: longitudinal time-point 3. Trimming took off 4 bases at V and 7 bases at J, with 14 bases between the two ends. Germline V gene lookup returns CDR1 SGHRS and CDR2 YFSETQ. The CDR3 covers 13 residues. V usage is TRBV5-1 and J usage is TRBJ1-2; D remains unclear. Material: PBMCs. This clonotype was sampled from a man younger than 40 in good health. CDR3 residues: CASSQIGLSGYTF. Here the CDR3 DNA reads TGCGCCAGCAGCCAAATTGGATTGAGTGGCTACACCTTC.